This TCR beta chain was sequenced for a study of neurological immune-mediated disorders. Across the whole study: Relapsing-remitting disease was seen in 31 of the 34 multiple sclerosis patients, and secondary progressive disease was seen in 3.

This clonotype occurred many times. Antigen: not known. Overall study findings and caveats: The repertoires of 18 of 34 multiple sclerosis patients were placed by phylogenetic grouping in a single related-CDR3 cluster, which may be a signature.

In TCRdb, the 5' RACE reads were re-called with MiXCR into one record per CDR3 protein. Of 80,000 to 95,000 distinct CDR3 sequences listed, roughly 3.2% are singletons. The unsorted libraries were prepared from 2 million PBMCs (stored at -80 C). Sequencing was done on a sample of PBMCs. The source of this sequence is a woman aged 45 to 65 with multiple sclerosis.

In DNA form, the CDR3 reads TGTGCCAGCAGCTTGGGACTTAACTCACCCCTCCACTTT. It encodes CASSLGLNSPLHF. This chain connects TRBV3-1 to TRBJ1-6; maybe TRBD1 (5 bases). This CDR3 has 13 residues. V was trimmed by 5 bases and J by 10 bases, leaving 12 bases between them. In germline, CDR1 is LGHDT, CDR2 YNNKEL (reference sequence).